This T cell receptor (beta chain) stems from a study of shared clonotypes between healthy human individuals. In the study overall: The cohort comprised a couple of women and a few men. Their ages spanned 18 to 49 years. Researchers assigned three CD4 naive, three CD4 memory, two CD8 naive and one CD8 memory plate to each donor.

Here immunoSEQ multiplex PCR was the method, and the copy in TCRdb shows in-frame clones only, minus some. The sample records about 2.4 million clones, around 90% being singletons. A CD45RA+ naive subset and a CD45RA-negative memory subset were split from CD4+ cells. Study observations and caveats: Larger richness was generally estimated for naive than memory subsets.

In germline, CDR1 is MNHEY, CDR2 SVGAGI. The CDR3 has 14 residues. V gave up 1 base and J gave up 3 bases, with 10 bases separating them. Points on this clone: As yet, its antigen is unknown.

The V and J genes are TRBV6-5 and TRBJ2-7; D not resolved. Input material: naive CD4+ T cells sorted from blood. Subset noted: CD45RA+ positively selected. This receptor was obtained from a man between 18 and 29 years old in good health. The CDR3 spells CASSYFLSGYEQYF. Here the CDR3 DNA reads TGTGCCAGCAGTTACTTTCTTTCGGGCTACGAGCAGTACTTC.